This TCR beta chain appears in the sequencing data of a study of T cell repertoires in cytomegalovirus infection. About the study: A matching HLA type, together with CMV infection, was signaled by public TCR beta signatures. General study results and limits: Cumulative frequency of public TCR beta families picked out carriers of CMV plus the relevant HLA. Clonotypes of TCR beta that were HLA-C-restricted and CMV-specific dominated the ex vivo response.

TCRdb ran MiXCR on the reads and lists one entry per CDR3 protein. In the table there are roughly 300,000 distinct CDR3 sequences, more than 8% of which are singletons. From germline, CDR1 is MNHEY and CDR2 SVGEGT. This CDR3 is built from 15 residues. With V trimmed by 10 bases and J by 4 bases, 9 bases remained unmatched. This clonotype was observed a handful of times. The antigen is not known. Material for sequencing was PBMCs. The chain employs TRBV6-2 or TRBV6-3 and TRBJ2-1; 11 positions agree with TRBD2. This TCR was recovered from a human donor in good health (CMV status not recorded). Some clones in this sample may be carry-over from other donors' samples. CDR3 residues: CATSPLAGGYNEQFF. CDR3 coding DNA: TGTGCCACCAGCCCTCTAGCGGGAGGTTACAATGAGCAGTTCTTC.